This T cell receptor beta chain was observed in a study of T cell responses to AZD1222 COVID-19 vaccine. The study's findings and limits: Spike-specific TCR repertoires showed rising breadth and depth after two AZD1222 doses. There were mostly white British donors and more females than males, and clonal diversity was possibly underestimated. Targeting of unmutated variant regions was reportedly seen in nearly half of spike-specific TCRs.

Regarding this clone: Its antigen is as yet unknown.

The CDR3 totals 15 residues. Germline loops: CDR1 KGHSH, CDR2 LQKENI. V lost 3 bases, J lost 8 bases, and 7 bases stayed unmatched. Repertoires were generated with immunoSEQ multiplex PCR, while TCRdb's copy carries only in-frame clones and drops some. The profile covers around 160,000 clones, with around 90% appearing a single time and approximately 3% taken by the ten largest. This TCR came from an adult in good health. This specimen was peripheral blood, taken on day 0 of MenACWY control vaccination. The gene calls are TRBV18 and TRBJ1-6; TRBD1 agrees at 7 bases. CDR3 sequence: CASSPQQGSDSPLHF. CDR3 nucleotide sequence: TGTGCCAGCTCACCCCAACAGGGGTCTGATTCACCCCTCCACTTT.